Sequencing of this T cell receptor beta chain was carried out in a study of T cells expressing NK-cell markers. The CDR3 spans 12 residues. Germline V CDR1 and CDR2: MNHEY, SVGEGT. TCRdb re-called the 5' RACE reads, yielding one record per CDR3 amino acid sequence without DNA. The sample shows some 600,000 distinct CDR3 sequences, and roughly 3.4% sits with its ten largest clones. The TCR originated in a man between 18 and 29 years old in good health. Source material: blood T cells: a sorted CD56 or NKG2C T cell subset, CD4+ or CD8+ T cells, or bulk PBMC T cells (not recorded which). V usage is TRBV6-2 or TRBV6-3 and J usage is TRBJ2-7; the D call from TCRdb, TRBD1, cannot be confirmed without DNA. The CDR3: CASGQSSYEQYF.